The T cell receptor (beta chain) described here comes from a study of blood T cell repertoires in COVID-19. Study as a whole: The analysed material was cDNA or gDNA that came from T cells, B-cell-depleted T cells, or PBMCs.

The V end lost 2 bases, the J end lost 5 bases, and 15 bases lay between the germline ends. This CDR3 comprises 15 residues. The germline gives CDR1 MNHEY, CDR2 SMNVEV (reference sequence). This clone was found a few times. The table came from immunoSEQ multiplex PCR; TCRdb's copy has only in-frame clones and leaves some out. The table shows 150,000 to 200,000 clones, with 88% occurring only once. This TCR derives from a man in his sixties with acute or convalescent COVID-19. Sequencing was performed on peripheral blood. The genes are TRBV27 and TRBJ1-2; a possible D gene is TRBD1 (5 bases). The CDR3 spells CASSLTYRDRYGYTF. The CDR3 DNA reads TGTGCCAGCAGTTTAACCTACCGCGACAGATATGGCTACACCTTC.